The present T cell receptor beta chain was sequenced within a study of lymphopenia after photon versus proton radiotherapy (dated by TCRdb to between 2018 and 2021). Concerning the study at large: Photon and proton radiation therapy were compared by the study for their immunological effects in patients with gastrointestinal tumors who developed high-grade lymphopenia. The approximately 20 patients in the cohort had gastrointestinal tumors, were treated with either photon or proton therapy, and subsequently developed lymphopenia. The study was designed to characterize how the impact on the immune system differs between the two radiation modalities.

The method behind the library was the immunoSEQ multiplex PCR assay. T cell repertoires were profiled with deep sequencing of rearranged TCR beta loci together with multiparametric flow cytometry. The table comes from immuneACCESS by way of TCRdb, which keeps in-frame sequences with V and J called. Part of the clones is missing from these tables; in studies checked, under half for an unresolved V gene and the rest for unknown reasons. The sample table records 45,000 to 65,000 clones; around 83% of these occur just once. The ten top clones hold just under 30% of the sample. Broad study findings and their caveats: Relative stability during treatment was observed in proton-treated patients, whereas loss of naive T cells and TCR diversity and gain of effector/memory populations were observed in photon-treated patients. The survival association was assessed only in patients who died, and the authors presented better survival with proton therapy as a possibility rather than a demonstrated result. After the lymphocyte count nadir, photon-treated repertoires showed oligoclonal expansion, especially of CD8+ Temra cells, which drove the drop in diversity. Across the cohort, a larger post-nadir drop in TCR diversity was inversely correlated with overall survival time among patients who died.

Only a few counts were recorded for this clone. Its antigen has not been determined. There are no base qualities to consult, and no much larger clone falls within one base. This TCR was sampled from a man in his fifties with gastric cancer. Source: peripheral blood, taken from a patient treated with photon-based radiotherapy.

The sequence in DNA is TGTGCCAGTAGGGGGGACAGGCAGCGCAATCAGCCCCAGCATTTT. It encodes CASRGDRQRNQPQHF. The rearrangement combines TRBV19 with TRBJ1-5, with TRBD1 identical over 8 junction bases. CDR1 and CDR2 are read off the germline V gene (reference sequence) as LNHDA and SQIVND. Measured from the cysteine to the phenylalanine, the CDR3 is 15 residues long. Only the CDR3 DNA is retained, 45 bases long and in frame from the first base. The V end gives up 6 bases and the J end 2 bases, leaving 6 bases in the junction not matched to a gene.